This TCR beta chain was identified in a study of identical twins. Per the germline V gene, CDR1 is SGHAT and CDR2 is FQNNGV. This CDR3 spans 13 amino acids. Trimming removed 3 bases at V and 8 bases at J, with 8 bases between. TCRdb ran MiXCR on the 5' RACE reads and lists one entry per CDR3 protein. The sample contains around 250,000 distinct CDR3 sequences, 6.5% of which appear only once. This clonotype was recorded many times. The data also belong to a second study, concerning T cells expressing NK-cell markers.

The genes are TRBV11-2 and TRBJ1-6; no firm D call. Sequences were obtained from CD8+ T cells sorted from blood. The clonotype originates from a woman under 30 in good health. The CDR3 sequence: CASSFGLDSPLHF. In nucleotides, the CDR3 is TGTGCCAGCAGCTTTGGACTGGATTCACCCCTCCACTTT.